The 27 T cell receptor beta chains reported below all come from one sample, sequenced in a study of blood T cell repertoires in COVID-19. Here immunoSEQ multiplex PCR was the method, and the copy in TCRdb shows in-frame clones only, minus some. The repertoire holds hundreds of thousands of clones, with 88% as singletons. The sample consisted of peripheral blood. Source of these receptors: a woman aged 50 to 65 with COVID-19, enrolled during active disease.

This chain joins TRBV4-2 and TRBJ2-1, with 13 bases identical to TRBD2. Trimming at V came to 4 bases and at J to 7 bases, leaving 10 bases not matched to a gene. Germline-derived CDR1 and CDR2 are LGHNA and YNFKEQ. The CDR3 is made up of 17 amino acids. CDR3 DNA sequence: TGTGCCAGCAGCCCTACGCTCGGACTAGCGGGGGCGAATGAGCAGTTCTTC. Its translation is CASSPTLGLAGANEQFF.

The chain uses TRBV25-1 and TRBJ1-4; D possibly corresponds to TRBD1 (6 bases). V lost 6 bases and J lost 3, with 11 bases in between. CDR1 is MGHDK and CDR2 is SYGVNS in the germline V gene. The CDR3 spans 14 residues. The CDR3 region is CASSTRTANEKLFF. CDR3 DNA: TGTGCCAGCAGCACCAGGACAGCTAATGAAAAACTGTTTTTT.

The chain uses TRBV5-1 and TRBJ1-2; 9 nucleotides align to TRBD1. This CDR3 region has 16 residues. V dropped 0 bases and J dropped 4; count of bases not matched to a gene: 7. CDR1 and CDR2 from the germline V gene are SGHRS and YFSETQ. The CDR3 protein is CASSLGTGGSGYGYTF. CDR3 sequence (DNA): TGCGCCAGCAGCTTGGGCACAGGGGGCTCGGGCTATGGCTACACCTTC.

The gene calls are TRBV19 and TRBJ1-3, with 7 bases lining up with TRBD1. The germline V gene has CDR1 LNHDA and CDR2 SQIVND (reference sequence). V was pared by 6 bases and J by 0 bases, with 5 bases of the junction left unmatched. The CDR3 length is 15 residues. CDR3 protein: CASSRDRVSGNTIYF. CDR3 sequence (DNA): TGTGCCAGTAGCCGCGACAGGGTCTCTGGAAACACCATATATTTT.

This sequence joins TRBV11-2 and TRBJ2-3; 10 bases line up with TRBD2. The CDR3 contains 18 residues. CDR1 and CDR2 from the germline V gene are SGHAT and FQNNGV. V gave up 5 bases and J gave up 2 bases; unmatched junction bases: 13. CDR3 amino acids: CASSEGSLAGAYTDTQYF. DNA of the CDR3: TGTGCCAGCAGCGAGGGGAGCCTAGCGGGGGCCTACACAGATACGCAGTATTTT. Using reference TRBV11-2 and TRBJ2-3 for the parts outside the CDR3, the full variable domain is EAGVAQSPRYKIIEKRQSVAFWCNPISGHATLYWYQQILGQGPKLLIQFQNNGVVDDSQLPKDRFSAERLKGVDSTLKIQPAKLEDSAVYLCASSEGSLAGAYTDTQYFGPGTRLTVL.

This clone was observed a few times. The chain uses TRBV19 and TRBJ1-5; TRBD1 agrees at 10 bases. The CDR3 consists of 17 residues. Germline V CDR1 and CDR2: LNHDA, SQIVND (reference sequence). The V segment lost 4 bases and the J segment 6 bases; nucleotides outside the gene matches: 12. Here the CDR3 reads CASSKETGGAVGQPQHF. The CDR3, as DNA: TGTGCCAGTAGTAAAGAGACAGGGGGCGCGGTCGGTCAGCCCCAGCATTTT. Full variable domain (missing parts from reference TRBV19 and TRBJ1-5): DGGITQSPKYLFRKEGQNVTLSCEQNLNHDAMYWYRQDPGQGLRLIYYSQIVNDFQKGDIAEGYSVSREKKESFPLTVTSAQKNPTAFYLCASSKETGGAVGQPQHFGDGTRLSIL.

The V call is TRBV19, the J call TRBJ2-7; TRBD2 aligns across 10 bases. Looked up from germline, CDR1 is LNHDA and CDR2 is SQIVND (reference sequence). CDR3 size: 14 residues. With V trimmed by 7 bases and J by 0 bases, 3 bases remained unmatched. CDR3 sequence (DNA): TGTGCCAGTAAACAGCGGGGGGGCTCCTACGAGCAGTACTTC. Amino acids: CASKQRGGSYEQYF.

This chain joins TRBV2 and TRBJ1-1, with 7 bases that match TRBD1. With 6 bases clipped from V and 0 bases from J, the junction kept 7 bases outside the gene matches. This CDR3 is 15 amino acids long. In germline, CDR1 is SNHLY, CDR2 FYNNEI. The CDR3 DNA follows: TGTGCCAGCAGGGGAGTACAGGGGATGAACACTGAAGCTTTCTTT. Its translation is CASRGVQGMNTEAFF.

The V and J genes are TRBV6-6 and TRBJ1-5, with TRBD1 matching over 7 bases. CDR1 MNHNY and CDR2 SVGAGI come from the germline V gene (reference sequence). The CDR3 has 12 residues. J was trimmed by 9 bases and V by 8 bases; bases with no gene match: 7. CDR3: CASEGTAPPQHF. DNA of the CDR3: TGTGCCAGCGAAGGGACAGCTCCGCCCCAGCATTTT.

The chain uses TRBV6-6 and TRBJ1-3; 12 bases agree with TRBD1. The J segment lost 2 bases and the V segment lost 6 bases, leaving 14 bases of the junction unmatched. The germline CDR1 and CDR2 sequences are MNHNY and SVGAGI (reference sequence). The CDR3 sequence is 19 residues long. For the CDR3, the DNA is TGTGCCAGCAGCTTGGGACAGGGGGCTAGCATCACCGCTGGAAACACCATATATTTT. It is translated as CASSLGQGASITAGNTIYF.

CDR3 residues: CASSRSPGTGELFF. Here the CDR3 DNA reads TGTGCCAGCAGTCGCTCCCCGGGCACCGGGGAGCTGTTTTTT. The V call is TRBV6-5, the J call TRBJ2-2; D call uncertain. CDR1 and CDR2 from the germline V gene are MNHEY and SVGAGI. V dropped 5 bases and J dropped 4 bases, with 11 bases sitting between them. The CDR3 is 14 residues long.

The V and J genes are TRBV6-5 and TRBJ2-1; 16 nucleotides align to TRBD2. The J segment lost 14 bases and the V segment lost 6 bases, leaving 4 bases of the junction unmatched. Germline V gene lookup returns CDR1 MNHEY and CDR2 SVGAGI. The CDR3 length is 13 residues. The CDR3 DNA is TGTGCCAGCAGGGGACTAGCGGGGGGGCCGGAGTTCTTC. Encoded protein: CASRGLAGGPEFF.

The V gene is TRBV5-1, the J gene TRBJ1-1; D call uncertain. The germline V gene has CDR1 SGHRS and CDR2 YFSETQ. V lost 4 bases and J lost 4, with 20 bases in between. The CDR3 length is 16 residues. The CDR3 sequence is CASSRLGESKGTEAFF. CDR3 nucleotide sequence: TGCGCCAGCAGCCGCCTCGGGGAAAGCAAAGGCACTGAAGCTTTCTTT.

The V and J genes are TRBV5-1 and TRBJ1-1; tentative D call: TRBD1 (5 bases). The length of the CDR3 is 18 residues. Germline V gene data show CDR1 as SGHRS and CDR2 as YFSETQ. Trimming removed 6 bases from V and 1 base from J, with 25 bases in between. The CDR3, as DNA: TGCGCCAGCAAGGCGCTGAACGGGGGATTTGAGGGGAACACTGAAGCTTTCTTT. This gives the protein CASKALNGGFEGNTEAFF.

The chain has TRBV9 and TRBJ1-1; D may be TRBD1 (5 bases). CDR3 length: 14 residues. The V end lost 5 bases, the J end lost 0 bases, and 11 bases lay between the germline ends. Germline V lookup: CDR1 SGDLS, CDR2 YYNGEE. The CDR3 coding sequence is TGTGCCAGCAGGGCGGGGGAGATGAACACTGAAGCTTTCTTT. Translation: CASRAGEMNTEAFF.

This chain's CDR3 is CASRPRGSGELFF. Here the CDR3 DNA reads TGTGCCAGCAGGCCCCGAGGGAGCGGGGAGCTGTTTTTT. V usage is TRBV3-1 (or the pseudogene TRBV3-2) and J usage is TRBJ2-2; the D gene is possibly TRBD2 (5 bases). The CDR3 covers 13 residues. CDR1 is LGHDT, CDR2 YNNKEL, per germline (reference sequence). V dropped 6 bases and J dropped 7 bases, with 12 bases sitting between them.

The chain joins TRBV28 to TRBJ1-4; 10 bases line up with TRBD1. There are 16 residues in the CDR3. The germline CDR1 and CDR2 sequences are MDHEN and SYDVKM. V shed 6 bases, J shed 7 bases, and the junction held 11 bases outside the gene matches. The CDR3 sequence: CASSSDRGQLGEKLFF. CDR3 in DNA: TGTGCCAGCAGCTCAGACAGGGGGCAATTAGGTGAAAAACTGTTTTTT.

V is TRBV28 and J is TRBJ1-2; D ambiguous. The CDR3 sequence is 14 residues long. Trimming removed 3 bases at V and 3 bases at J, with 11 bases between. Germline CDR1 and CDR2: MDHEN and SYDVKM. CDR3: CASSLVLGDYGYTF. The CDR3 region has the DNA TGTGCCAGCAGTTTGGTGCTCGGGGACTATGGCTACACCTTC.

This clone was seen only once. The rearrangement links TRBV2 to TRBJ1-2; D not resolved. Germline CDR1 is SNHLY and CDR2 is FYNNEI. V gave up 6 bases and J gave up 7 bases, with 9 bases separating them. The CDR3 has 11 residues. The CDR3 loop is CASREEGGYTF. CDR3 coding DNA: TGTGCCAGCAGGGAGGAGGGTGGCTACACCTTC.

The rearrangement links TRBV19 to TRBJ1-3, with a weak D call TRBD1 (6 bases). The germline V gene encodes CDR1 LNHDA and CDR2 SQIVND (reference sequence). This CDR3 contains 13 residues. The germline V and J ends were trimmed by 3 bases and 4 bases, with 7 bases remaining between them. The CDR3 nucleotides are TGTGCCAGTAGTATCGGGACAGGAAACACCATATATTTT. Translating it yields CASSIGTGNTIYF.

The V gene is TRBV9, the J gene TRBJ1-2, with D tentatively TRBD1 (6 bases). Germline V gene sequence: CDR1 SGDLS, CDR2 YYNGEE. The CDR3 totals 15 residues. V was shortened by 3 bases and J by 4 bases, with 16 bases between the two germline ends. DNA of the CDR3: TGTGCCAGCAGCGCAGGGGACGGATCTCCCTATGGCTACACCTTC. This gives the protein CASSAGDGSPYGYTF.

The J gene is TRBJ2-1, the V gene TRBV5-1, with 8 bases matching TRBD2. The CDR3 has 14 residues. With 1 base clipped from V and 7 bases from J, the junction kept 4 bases outside the gene matches. CDR1 is SGHRS, CDR2 YFSETQ, per germline. In DNA, the CDR3 is TGCGCCAGCAGCTTGACCTCTAGCGGGAATGAGCAGTTCTTC. Translating gives CASSLTSSGNEQFF. The full variable domain, in which reference TRBV5-1 and TRBJ2-1 provide the parts outside the CDR3, is KAGVTQTPRYLIKTRGQQVTLSCSPISGHRSVSWYQQTPGQGLQFLFEYFSETQRNKGNFPGRFSGRQFSNSRSEMNVSTLELGDSALYLCASSLTSSGNEQFFGPGTRLTVL.

The chain uses TRBV4-2 and TRBJ2-7, with 7 nucleotides matching TRBD2. With V trimmed by 7 bases and J by 2 bases, 5 bases remained unmatched. This CDR3 region has 13 residues. Germline V lookup: CDR1 LGHNA, CDR2 YNFKEQ. In DNA, the CDR3 is TGTGCCAGCACAGGGACTACCCCCTACGAGCAGTACTTC. Translating gives CASTGTTPYEQYF.

The chain carries TRBV5-6 and TRBJ2-2; D may be TRBD2 (6 bases). Germline V gene data show CDR1 as SGHDT and CDR2 as YYEEEE. V was shortened by 4 bases and J by 7 bases, with 11 bases between the two germline ends. The CDR3 spans 13 residues. This CDR3 is CASSPEGSGELFF. As DNA, the CDR3 is TGTGCCAGCAGCCCGGAGGGAAGCGGGGAGCTGTTTTTT.

The V call is TRBV28, the J call TRBJ2-3; 9 positions match TRBD1. This CDR3 spans 15 amino acids. J gave up 2 bases and V 8 bases, and 8 bases lay outside the gene matches. Germline-derived CDR1 and CDR2 are MDHEN and SYDVKM. This CDR3 is CASRSDRGFTDTQYF. DNA of the CDR3: TGTGCCAGCCGCTCGGACAGGGGATTCACAGATACGCAGTATTTT.

V usage is TRBV12-5 and J usage is TRBJ2-4; tentatively, D is TRBD2 (5 bases). The CDR3 runs 12 residues. Between the trimmed V and J ends, which lost 4 bases and 5 bases, there was a span of 6 bases. CDR1 is LGHNT and CDR2 is FRNRAP in the germline V gene. The CDR3 region is CASGSGENIQYF. For the CDR3, the DNA is TGTGCTAGTGGTTCCGGGGAAAACATTCAGTACTTC. The full variable domain, with the rest looked up from reference TRBV12-5 and TRBJ2-4, is DARVTQTPRHKVTEMGQEVTMRCQPILGHNTVFWYRQTMMQGLELLAYFRNRAPLDDSGMPKDRFSAEMPDATLATLKIQPSEPRDSAVYFCASGSGENIQYFGAGTRLSVL.

The V and J genes are TRBV6-6 and TRBJ2-2; 10 bases map to TRBD1. The length of the CDR3 is 15 residues. The germline V gene has CDR1 MNHNY and CDR2 SVGAGI (reference sequence). J gave up 5 bases and V 6 bases, and 6 bases lay outside the gene matches. For the CDR3, the DNA is TGTGCCAGCAGCCACAGGACAGGGGGGACCGGGGAGCTGTTTTTT. This codes for CASSHRTGGTGELFF.